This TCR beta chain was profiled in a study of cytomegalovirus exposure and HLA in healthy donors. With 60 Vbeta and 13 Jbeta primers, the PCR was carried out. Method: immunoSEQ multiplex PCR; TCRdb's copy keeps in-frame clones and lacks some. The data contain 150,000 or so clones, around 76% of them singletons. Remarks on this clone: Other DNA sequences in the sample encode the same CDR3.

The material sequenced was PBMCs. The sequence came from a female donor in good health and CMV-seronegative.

CDR3 sequence (DNA): TGTGCCAGCAGCTCCGGGACAGGACATTATGGCTACACCTTC. Encoded protein: CASSSGTGHYGYTF. The V and J genes are TRBV28 and TRBJ1-2; 8 nucleotides match TRBD1. V lost 6 bases and J lost 5; bases outside the gene matches: 8. Germline CDR1 MDHEN, CDR2 SYDVKM. The CDR3 runs to 14 residues.